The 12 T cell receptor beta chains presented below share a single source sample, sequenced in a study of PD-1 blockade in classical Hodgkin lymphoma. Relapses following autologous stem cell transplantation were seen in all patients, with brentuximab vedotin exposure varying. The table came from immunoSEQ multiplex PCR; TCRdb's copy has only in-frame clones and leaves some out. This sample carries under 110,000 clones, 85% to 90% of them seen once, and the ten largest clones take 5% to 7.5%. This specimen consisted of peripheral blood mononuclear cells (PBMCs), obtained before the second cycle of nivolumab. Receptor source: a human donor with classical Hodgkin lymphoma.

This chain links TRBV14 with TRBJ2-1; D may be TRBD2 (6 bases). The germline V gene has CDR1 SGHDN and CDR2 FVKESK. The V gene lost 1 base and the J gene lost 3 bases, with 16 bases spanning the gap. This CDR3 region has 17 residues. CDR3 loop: CASSQGGVADLYNEQFF. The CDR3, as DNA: TGTGCCAGCAGCCAAGGTGGTGTAGCGGACCTCTACAATGAGCAGTTCTTC.

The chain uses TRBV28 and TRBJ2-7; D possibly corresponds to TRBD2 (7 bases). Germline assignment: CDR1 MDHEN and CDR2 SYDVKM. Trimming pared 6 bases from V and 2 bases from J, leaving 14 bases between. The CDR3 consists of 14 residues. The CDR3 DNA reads TGTGCCAGCAGCCTGGGGGGGGCTCCCTACGAGCAGTACTTC. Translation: CASSLGGAPYEQYF.

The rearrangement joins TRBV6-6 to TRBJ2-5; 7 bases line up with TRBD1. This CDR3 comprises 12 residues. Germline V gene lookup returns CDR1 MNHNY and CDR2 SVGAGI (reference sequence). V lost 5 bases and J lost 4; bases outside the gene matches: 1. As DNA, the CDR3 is TGTGCCAGCAGTCACAGGGGAGAGACCCAGTACTTC. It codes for CASSHRGETQYF.

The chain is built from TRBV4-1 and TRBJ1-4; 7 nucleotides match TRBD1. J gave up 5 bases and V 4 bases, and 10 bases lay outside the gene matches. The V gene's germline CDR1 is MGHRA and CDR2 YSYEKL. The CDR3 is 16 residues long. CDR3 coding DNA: TGCGCCAGCAGCCCCTCAGGGACAGCTAAGAATGAAAAACTGTTTTTT. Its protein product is CASSPSGTAKNEKLFF.

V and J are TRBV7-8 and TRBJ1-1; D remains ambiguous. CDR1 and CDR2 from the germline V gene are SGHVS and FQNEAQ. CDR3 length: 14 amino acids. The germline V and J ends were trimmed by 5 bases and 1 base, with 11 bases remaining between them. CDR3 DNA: TGTGCCAGCAGCCCACACAACCAGAACACTGAAGCTTTCTTT. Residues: CASSPHNQNTEAFF.

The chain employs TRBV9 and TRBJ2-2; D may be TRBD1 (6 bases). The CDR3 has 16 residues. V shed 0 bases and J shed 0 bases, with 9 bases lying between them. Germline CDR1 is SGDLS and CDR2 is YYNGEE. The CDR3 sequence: CASSVGTAANTGELFF. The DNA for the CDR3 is TGTGCCAGCAGCGTAGGGACAGCCGCGAACACCGGGGAGCTGTTTTTT. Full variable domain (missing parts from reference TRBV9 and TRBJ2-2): DSGVTQTPKHLITATGQRVTLRCSPRSGDLSVYWYQQSLDQGLQFLIQYYNGEERAKGNILERFSAQQFPDLHSELNLSSLELGDSALYFCASSVGTAANTGELFFGEGSRLTVL.

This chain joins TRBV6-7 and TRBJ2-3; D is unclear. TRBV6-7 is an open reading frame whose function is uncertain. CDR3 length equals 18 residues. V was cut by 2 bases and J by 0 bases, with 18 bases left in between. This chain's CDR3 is CASSYGISSAASTDTQYF. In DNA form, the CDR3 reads TGTGCCAGCAGTTACGGTATTTCAAGCGCGGCAAGCACAGATACGCAGTATTTT.

CDR3 residues: CASSRLAGGLTDTQYF. For the CDR3, the DNA is TGTGCCAGCAGCCGACTAGCGGGGGGGCTGACAGATACGCAGTATTTT. V and J are TRBV6-4 and TRBJ2-3; TRBD2 matches at 14 bases. Germline V lookup: CDR1 MRHNA, CDR2 SNTAGT. J gave up 3 bases and V 6 bases, and 5 bases lay outside the gene matches. CDR3 length: 16 residues.

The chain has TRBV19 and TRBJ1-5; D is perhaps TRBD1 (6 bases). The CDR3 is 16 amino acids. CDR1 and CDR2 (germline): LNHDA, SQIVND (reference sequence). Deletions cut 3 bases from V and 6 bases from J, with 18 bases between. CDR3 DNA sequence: TGTGCCAGTAGTATTAATCCTGGGACACTGATTCAGCCCCAGCATTTT. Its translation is CASSINPGTLIQPQHF.

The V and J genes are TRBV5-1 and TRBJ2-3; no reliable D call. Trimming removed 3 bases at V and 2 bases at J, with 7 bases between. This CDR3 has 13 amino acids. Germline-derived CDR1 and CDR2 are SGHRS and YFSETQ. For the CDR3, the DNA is TGCGCCAGCAGCTCAGGTAACACAGATACGCAGTATTTT. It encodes CASSSGNTDTQYF.

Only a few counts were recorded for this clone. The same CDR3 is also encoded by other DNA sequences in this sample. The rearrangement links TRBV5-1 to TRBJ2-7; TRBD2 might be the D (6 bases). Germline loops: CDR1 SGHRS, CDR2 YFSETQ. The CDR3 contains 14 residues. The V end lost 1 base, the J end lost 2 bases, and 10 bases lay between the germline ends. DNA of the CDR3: TGCGCCAGCAGCTTGCTTGGCGGGACCTACGAGCAGTACTTC. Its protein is CASSLLGGTYEQYF.

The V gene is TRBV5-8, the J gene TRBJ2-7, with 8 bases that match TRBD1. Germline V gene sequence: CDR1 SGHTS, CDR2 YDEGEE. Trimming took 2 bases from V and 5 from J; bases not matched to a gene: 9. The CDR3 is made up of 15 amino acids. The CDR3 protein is CASSFQGATGDEQYF. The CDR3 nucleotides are TGTGCCAGCAGCTTCCAGGGGGCCACGGGGGACGAGCAGTACTTC.